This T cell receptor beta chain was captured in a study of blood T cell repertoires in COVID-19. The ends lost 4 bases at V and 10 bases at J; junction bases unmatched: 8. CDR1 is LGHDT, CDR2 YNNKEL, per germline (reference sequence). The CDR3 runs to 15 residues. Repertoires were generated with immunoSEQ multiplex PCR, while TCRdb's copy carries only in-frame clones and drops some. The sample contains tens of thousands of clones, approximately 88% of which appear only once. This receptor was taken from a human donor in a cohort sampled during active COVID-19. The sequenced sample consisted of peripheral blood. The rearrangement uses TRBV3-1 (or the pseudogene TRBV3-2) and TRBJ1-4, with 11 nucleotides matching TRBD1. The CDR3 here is CASSLNSGTGGKLFF. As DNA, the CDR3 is TGTGCCAGCAGCCTAAACTCCGGGACAGGGGGAAAACTGTTTTTT.